The 2 T cell receptor beta chains below were found in one sample sequenced in a study of OX40 agonist ivuxolimab in advanced cancers. The protocol was immunoSEQ multiplex PCR, while the TCRdb copy is restricted to in-frame clones and leaves out a portion. Of roughly 53,000 clones in the sample, almost 90% are singletons; the top ten hold around 5%. Material: CD4+ or CD8+ T cells sorted from blood, obtained in a trial of the OX40 agonist ivuxolimab. The origin of the receptors is an adult with an advanced solid tumor such as melanoma, head and neck, liver or kidney cancer.

The V gene is TRBV5-1, the J gene TRBJ1-3; D gene unclear. This CDR3 has 15 residues. The germline V gene encodes CDR1 SGHRS and CDR2 YFSETQ. V was shortened by 0 bases and J by 0 bases, with 7 bases between the two germline ends. The CDR3 DNA follows: TGCGCCAGCAGCTTGGCCAGCTACTCTGGAAACACCATATATTTT. It specifies CASSLASYSGNTIYF. Variable domain in full (rest from reference TRBV5-1 and TRBJ1-3): KAGVTQTPRYLIKTRGQQVTLSCSPISGHRSVSWYQQTPGQGLQFLFEYFSETQRNKGNFPGRFSGRQFSNSRSEMNVSTLELGDSALYLCASSLASYSGNTIYFGEGSWLTVV.

The rearrangement joins TRBV6-6 to TRBJ2-3; D is possibly TRBD1 (6 bases). There are 12 residues in the CDR3. Germline CDR1 and CDR2: MNHNY and SVGAGI (reference sequence). V was clipped by 2 bases and J by 6 bases, with 6 bases between them. CDR3 sequence: CASSYTGDTQYF. The CDR3 DNA follows: TGTGCCAGCAGTTACACAGGGGATACGCAGTATTTT.